Listed below are T cell receptor beta chains from one sample, sequenced in a study of blood T cell repertoires in COVID-19. Sequencing was performed with immunoSEQ multiplex PCR; in TCRdb, only in-frame clones are kept and a portion is missing. The profile shows a few hundred thousand clones, around 84% of them singletons. Sequenced: peripheral blood. The receptors shown here come from a man younger than 45 with active or convalescent COVID-19. Both conserved end residues are part of each CDR3.

J	V	CDR3
TRBJ1-5	TRBV18	CASSLKVRQPQHF
TRBJ2-1	TRBV27	CASSPTTGVDEQFF
TRBJ2-5	TRBV19	CASSVQGQGLRETQYF
TRBJ1-4	TRBV28	CASTQWDRDEKLFF
TRBJ2-7	TRBV19	CASSLAVLAEQYF
TRBJ2-7	TRBV6-5	CATEGVYEQYF
TRBJ2-3	TRBV7-3	CASSLGLARAHTQYF
TRBJ1-1	TRBV2	CASTGTWGTEAFF
TRBJ1-4	TRBV28	CASSFRVATNEKLFF
TRBJ1-1	TRBV2	CASPGQNTEAFF
TRBJ2-3	TRBV29-1	CSVRSSGGISTDTQYF
TRBJ1-2	TRBV28	CASSTQGGMVYGYTF
TRBJ1-5	TRBV2	CASNDQAYSNQPQHF
TRBJ2-5	TRBV6-5	CASRRTGKETQYF
TRBJ2-1	TRBV21-1	CASSKGAGTSALDEQFF
TRBJ2-3	TRBV11-2	CASSFLGTSGAADTQYF
TRBJ2-3	TRBV6-5	CASRAGTKSRYF
TRBJ1-5	TRBV18	CASSPRQGNQPQHF
TRBJ1-3	TRBV28	CASSLPRFSGNTIYF
TRBJ1-5	TRBV20-1	CSATTGQPQHF
TRBJ1-5	TRBV7-2	CASSLIQGRNQPQHF
TRBJ2-7	TRBV28	CASSLGQGGTYYEQYF
TRBJ2-7	TRBV15	CATSRVGARSHEQYF
TRBJ1-1	TRBV9	CASTPEGVNTEAFF
TRBJ2-1	TRBV6-6	CASTQLGDRGGNEQFF
TRBJ1-2	TRBV19	CASSMEGVDGYTF
TRBJ1-1	TRBV9	CASSAGGLGEAFF
TRBJ1-1	TRBV29-1	CSVQQGGGTEAFF
TRBJ1-5	TRBV28	CASSGEQPQHF
TRBJ2-7	TRBV7-6	CASSPTTGGVYEQYF
TRBJ1-2	TRBV3-1/TRBV3-2	CASSQQTGRGTYGYTF
TRBJ2-3	TRBV9	CASSVGRVDTQYF
TRBJ1-1	TRBV5-1	CASGARGRTEAFF
TRBJ2-6	TRBV11-2	CASSHPPRAGANVLTF
TRBJ1-1	TRBV7-9	CASSLLGNTEAFF
TRBJ1-5	TRBV29-1	CSVGQGNQPQHF
TRBJ2-3	TRBV28	CASGYRTDTQYF
TRBJ2-3	TRBV14	CASRLAGAGDTQYF
TRBJ2-3	TRBV27	CASSLRQRGRRTDTQYF